Each of the 25 T cell receptor beta chains below was sequenced from the same sample in a study of blood T cell repertoires in COVID-19. Measured with immunoSEQ multiplex PCR; TCRdb has only the in-frame clones, and not every one. The sample lists a few hundred thousand clones, 80% to 85% occurring once. The material sequenced was peripheral blood. The receptors were sampled from a person between 70 and 80 years old with COVID-19, enrolled during active disease.

V gene TRBV25-1 combines with J gene TRBJ1-2; D not certain. Germline V lookup: CDR1 MGHDK, CDR2 SYGVNS. The V end lost 5 bases, the J end lost 10 bases, and 11 bases lay between the germline ends. CDR3 size: 11 residues. The CDR3 DNA follows: TGTGCCAGCAGTCCCGGGGTAGTCTACACCTTC. Translated: CASSPGVVYTF.

This clone was recorded a few times. The gene calls are TRBV15 and TRBJ2-7; tentatively, D is TRBD1 (5 bases). Trimming stripped 2 bases from V and 2 bases from J, with 10 bases between. The length of the CDR3 is 14 residues. In germline, CDR1 is LNHNV, CDR2 YYDKDF (reference sequence). CDR3 nucleotide sequence: TGTGCCACCAGCAGAACGACAGTTGCCTACGAGCAGTACTTC. Translated, it gives CATSRTTVAYEQYF. Full variable domain (rest looked up from reference TRBV15 and TRBJ2-7): DAMVIQNPRYQVTQFGKPVTLSCSQTLNHNVMYWYQQKSSQAPKLLFHYYDKDFNNEADTPDNFQSRRPNTSFCFLDIRSPGLGDTAMYLCATSRTTVAYEQYFGPGTRLTVT.

The chain carries TRBV12-3 or TRBV12-4 and TRBJ2-7; no definite D call. The V end lost 6 bases, the J end lost 0 bases, and 9 bases lay between the germline ends. The CDR3 length is 13 residues. The CDR3 is CASRTQSSYEQYF. The CDR3 DNA is TGTGCCAGCAGGACTCAAAGCTCCTACGAGCAGTACTTC.

The rearrangement links TRBV7-9 to TRBJ1-1, with 7 positions matching TRBD1. The CDR3 is 15 amino acids. V trimming: 0 bases; J trimming: 1 base; junction bases outside the gene matches: 2. Germline assignment: CDR1 SEHNR and CDR2 FQNEAQ (reference sequence). The CDR3 DNA reads as TGTGCCAGCAGCTTAGCTCGACAGGGGAACACTGAAGCTTTCTTT. This encodes CASSLARQGNTEAFF.

In DNA, the CDR3 is TGTGCCAGCAGGGGACAGGGTACGAGGCTGGGCGAGCAGTACTTC. It is translated as CASRGQGTRLGEQYF. The V call is TRBV6-5, the J call TRBJ2-7, with 9 bases identical to TRBD1. V dropped 6 bases and J dropped 6; count of bases not matched to a gene: 12. This CDR3 has 15 residues. In germline, CDR1 is MNHEY, CDR2 SVGAGI.

This sequence joins TRBV19 and TRBJ1-3; D not certain. Germline V lookup: CDR1 LNHDA, CDR2 SQIVND (reference sequence). The V gene lost 6 bases and the J gene lost 9 bases, with 15 bases spanning the gap. CDR3 length equals 13 residues. The CDR3 DNA reads TGTGCCAGTAGCATCCGAGGAGGGAGCACCATATATTTT. Protein product: CASSIRGGSTIYF. The whole variable domain, remainder taken from reference TRBV19 and TRBJ1-3, is DGGITQSPKYLFRKEGQNVTLSCEQNLNHDAMYWYRQDPGQGLRLIYYSQIVNDFQKGDIAEGYSVSREKKESFPLTVTSAQKNPTAFYLCASSIRGGSTIYFGEGSWLTVV.

DNA for the CDR3: TGTGCCAGCAGCCCGGAGGGGGCAGGGACAGTAAACATTCAGTACTTC. As protein: CASSPEGAGTVNIQYF. This rearrangement joins TRBV5-4 to TRBJ2-4; D perhaps matches TRBD1 (7 bases). The CDR3 loop spans 16 amino acids. The germline gives CDR1 SGHNT, CDR2 YYREEE (reference sequence). Trimming stripped 4 bases from V and 6 bases from J, with 20 bases between.

The sample holds a few counts of this clone. The V gene is TRBV3-1 (or the pseudogene TRBV3-2), the J gene TRBJ2-2, with a weak D call TRBD1 (5 bases). CDR1 LGHDT and CDR2 YNNKEL come from the germline V gene (reference sequence). The CDR3 totals 14 residues. V was clipped by 1 base and J by 5 bases, with 8 bases between them. CDR3 DNA: TGTGCCAGCAGCCAAGGGGGCGGAACCGGGGAGCTGTTTTTT. Protein product: CASSQGGGTGELFF.

The rearrangement uses TRBV10-2 and TRBJ2-1; 7 nucleotides align to TRBD2. CDR1 is WSHSY, CDR2 SAAADI, per germline. The CDR3 totals 12 residues. The junction had 1 base not matched to a gene; V was cut back by 1 base and J by 10 bases. CDR3 residues: CASSEWGGEQFF. The DNA for the CDR3 is TGCGCCAGCAGTGAGTGGGGAGGGGAGCAGTTCTTC.

The chain uses TRBV19 and TRBJ1-2; 9 bases are shared with TRBD1. Trimming removed 4 bases from V and 4 bases from J; junction bases left unmatched: 7. The CDR3 length is 15 residues. CDR1 is LNHDA and CDR2 is SQIVND in the germline V gene (reference sequence). CDR3 region: CASSTKRTGVYGYTF. The CDR3 DNA follows: TGTGCCAGTAGTACCAAACGGACAGGGGTCTATGGCTACACCTTC.

The V call is TRBV19, the J call TRBJ2-7, with 8 bases that match TRBD1. Per germline, CDR1 LNHDA and CDR2 SQIVND (reference sequence). With 3 bases clipped from V and 2 bases from J, the junction kept 6 bases outside the gene matches. The CDR3 extends over 15 amino acids. This CDR3 reads CASSINRDRTYEQYF. CDR3 nucleotides: TGTGCCAGTAGTATCAACCGGGACAGGACCTACGAGCAGTACTTC.

The chain has TRBV30 and TRBJ1-1; unclear D gene. Germline CDR1 GTSNPN, CDR2 SVGIG (reference sequence). V lost 3 bases and J lost 1, with 9 bases in between. This CDR3 is built from 13 residues. The CDR3, as DNA: TGTGCCTGGAGGTTGAGGGAGAACACTGAAGCTTTCTTT. The encoded protein is CAWRLRENTEAFF.

The chain carries TRBV4-1 and TRBJ1-2; 7 bases align to TRBD1. Per germline, CDR1 MGHRA and CDR2 YSYEKL. CDR3 length equals 16 residues. J lost 5 bases, V lost 0 bases, and 9 bases had no gene match. The CDR3 loop is CASSQEGIGQVYGYTF. CDR3 sequence (DNA): TGCGCCAGCAGCCAAGAAGGGATTGGACAGGTTTATGGCTACACCTTC.

The rearrangement joins TRBV3-1 (or the pseudogene TRBV3-2) to TRBJ1-1, with D hard to call. The ends were cut back, 0 bases at V and 4 bases at J, with 3 bases in the middle. Per germline, CDR1 LGHDT and CDR2 YNNKEL (reference sequence). This CDR3 has 12 residues. The CDR3 is CASSQDITEAFF. CDR3 bases: TGTGCCAGCAGCCAAGATATCACTGAAGCTTTCTTT.

CDR3: CASSLTSGRLETQYF. The CDR3 DNA sequence: TGTGCCAGCAGCTTAACTAGCGGGAGGTTAGAGACCCAGTACTTC. V gene TRBV7-9 combines with J gene TRBJ2-5; the match to TRBD2 covers 12 bases. The length of the CDR3 is 15 residues. Germline values: CDR1 SEHNR, CDR2 FQNEAQ (reference sequence). With 2 bases clipped from V and 4 bases from J, the junction kept 2 bases outside the gene matches.

V usage is TRBV6-2 or TRBV6-3 and J usage is TRBJ2-7; D might be TRBD2 (6 bases). This CDR3 contains 17 residues. V lost 0 bases and J lost 1, with 16 bases in between. CDR1 and CDR2 (germline): MNHEY, SVGEGT. CDR3 nucleotide sequence: TGTGCCAGCAGTTACTCGATAGTAACTAGCCAGTCCTACGAGCAGTACTTC. Its protein is CASSYSIVTSQSYEQYF.

The chain combines TRBV28 with TRBJ2-7; 12 bases map to TRBD2. Losses at the gene ends were 6 bases for V and 3 bases for J; bases not matched to a gene: 3. The CDR3 has 14 amino acids. The germline V gene has CDR1 MDHEN and CDR2 SYDVKM. The CDR3 reads CASRPSGGVYEQYF. DNA of the CDR3: TGTGCCAGCAGGCCTAGCGGGGGGGTCTACGAGCAGTACTTC.

V gene TRBV10-3 combines with J gene TRBJ1-4, with 7 bases that match TRBD1. Per germline, CDR1 ENHRY and CDR2 SYGVKD. The CDR3 spans 14 residues. V trimming: 10 bases; J trimming: 8 bases; junction bases outside the gene matches: 13. The DNA for the CDR3 is TGTGCCACCACCCGAGGGGGCAGGGACGAAAAACTGTTTTTT. Residues: CATTRGGRDEKLFF.

The chain recombines TRBV19 with TRBJ2-3, with D possibly being TRBD2 (5 bases). The germline V and J ends were trimmed by 2 bases and 1 base, with 10 bases remaining between them. Germline loops: CDR1 LNHDA, CDR2 SQIVND (reference sequence). The CDR3 loop spans 15 amino acids. CDR3 nucleotides: TGTGCCAGTAGTATAACGGGGTCCCGCACAGATACGCAGTATTTT. Protein sequence: CASSITGSRTDTQYF.

The chain recombines TRBV28 with TRBJ2-1; possibly TRBD2 for D (6 bases). The CDR3 has 14 amino acids. Trimming removed 8 bases from V and 1 base from J, with 12 bases in between. Germline V gene lookup returns CDR1 MDHEN and CDR2 SYDVKM. The CDR3 sequence is CASERRGSYNEQFF. The CDR3 DNA is TGTGCCAGCGAGCGTCGGGGGTCCTACAATGAGCAGTTCTTC.

This chain links TRBV7-2 with TRBJ2-5, with no clear D. The V and J ends lost 0 bases and 5 bases respectively, with 4 bases between them. Germline V gene sequence: CDR1 SGHTA, CDR2 FQGNSA. The CDR3 is made up of 12 amino acids. The CDR3 region has the DNA TGTGCCAGCAGCTTAGCCGGGGAGACCCAGTACTTC. Protein: CASSLAGETQYF.

V and J are TRBV3-1 (or the pseudogene TRBV3-2) and TRBJ2-2; D remains ambiguous. The CDR3 has 14 amino acids. V was trimmed by 5 bases and J by 3 bases, leaving 10 bases between them. Germline loops: CDR1 LGHDT, CDR2 YNNKEL (reference sequence). DNA for the CDR3: TGTGCCAGCAGCAGGCAGGTTCACACCGGGGAGCTGTTTTTT. Translated: CASSRQVHTGELFF.

CDR3 DNA: TGTGCCTGGAGCACAGGGACTGGGGCCAACGTCCTGACTTTC. Translation: CAWSTGTGANVLTF. The rearrangement links TRBV30 to TRBJ2-6, with a possible D match to TRBD1 (6 bases). The length of the CDR3 is 14 residues. From germline, CDR1 is GTSNPN and CDR2 SVGIG (reference sequence). V was shortened by 3 bases and J by 2 bases, with 8 bases between the two germline ends. Full variable domain (missing parts from reference TRBV30 and TRBJ2-6): SQTIHQWPATLVQPVGSPLSLECTVEGTSNPNLYWYRQAAGRGLQLLFYSVGIGQISSEVPQNLSASRPQDRQFILSSKKLLLSDSGFYLCAWSTGTGANVLTFGAGSRLTVL.

V gene TRBV5-1 combines with J gene TRBJ1-2; no clear D gene. V was shortened by 0 bases and J by 5 bases, with 11 bases between the two germline ends. This CDR3 has 14 amino acids. The germline gives CDR1 SGHRS, CDR2 YFSETQ. CDR3 in DNA: TGCGCCAGCAGCTTGGGACGGACTCTATATGGCTACACCTTC. Translating it yields CASSLGRTLYGYTF. The full variable domain, completed using reference TRBV5-1 and TRBJ1-2, is KAGVTQTPRYLIKTRGQQVTLSCSPISGHRSVSWYQQTPGQGLQFLFEYFSETQRNKGNFPGRFSGRQFSNSRSEMNVSTLELGDSALYLCASSLGRTLYGYTFGSGTRLTVV.

J is TRBJ2-7 and V is TRBV30, with TRBD1 identical over 9 bases. Unmatched junction bases numbered 11, after V lost 8 bases and J lost 0 bases. This CDR3 has 15 amino acids. The germline V gene has CDR1 GTSNPN and CDR2 SVGIG (reference sequence). The CDR3 region is CARTNPGQGSYEQYF. CDR3 bases: TGTGCCCGCACAAATCCGGGACAGGGCTCCTACGAGCAGTACTTC.